Shown below are 28 T cell receptor beta chains from a single sample sequenced in a study of blood T cell repertoires in COVID-19. Some clones are missing from TCRdb's copy, which holds only in-frame ones; the method was immunoSEQ multiplex PCR. Among about 80,000 clones listed, over 75% were seen once. The sample consisted of peripheral blood. These receptors all stem from a human donor in a cohort sampled during active COVID-19.

The chain couples TRBV7-9 to TRBJ2-2; no definite D call. The germline CDR1 and CDR2 sequences are SEHNR and FQNEAQ (reference sequence). The CDR3 extends over 15 amino acids. V was clipped by 5 bases and J by 3 bases, with 13 bases between them. CDR3 in amino acids: CASSPVETYTGELFF. The CDR3 DNA follows: TGTGCCAGCAGCCCTGTGGAGACGTACACCGGGGAGCTGTTTTTT.

Written as DNA, the CDR3 is TGTGCCAGCAGCATGTCAGCGGGAGATCCCTACGAGCAGTACTTC. Translated: CASSMSAGDPYEQYF. The chain links TRBV21-1 to TRBJ2-7; TRBD2 reflects the table's D call only, with no check against the DNA. TRBV21-1 is a recognized pseudogene. This CDR3 has 15 amino acids.

This chain connects TRBV24-1 to TRBJ2-7, with D possibly matching TRBD1 (5 bases). The CDR3 extends over 13 amino acids. The germline gives CDR1 KGHDR, CDR2 SFDVKD. V lost 6 bases to trimming and J lost 6 bases, with 14 bases between them. The CDR3 sequence is CATSRAGLSEQYF. The CDR3 DNA follows: TGTGCCACCAGTAGGGCAGGGTTGAGCGAGCAGTACTTC.

The rearrangement joins TRBV18 to TRBJ1-6; 7 bases match TRBD1. CDR3 size: 15 residues. Germline trimming cut 5 bases from V and 10 bases from J; bases unmatched to any gene: 11. Germline values: CDR1 KGHSH, CDR2 LQKENI. CDR3 sequence: CASSEGTTGVSPLHF. The DNA for the CDR3 is TGTGCCAGCTCAGAGGGAACCACAGGGGTGTCACCCCTCCACTTT.

This clone appeared a few times. The rearrangement joins TRBV19 to TRBJ1-2; possibly TRBD1 for D (6 bases). The V and J ends lost 7 bases and 2 bases respectively, with 8 bases between them. Germline V CDR1 and CDR2: LNHDA, SQIVND (reference sequence). CDR3 length: 12 residues. CDR3 loop: CASNQGNYGYTF. The CDR3 DNA reads as TGTGCCAGTAATCAGGGGAACTATGGCTACACCTTC.

The chain is built from TRBV10-3 and TRBJ2-7; unclear D gene. Between the trimmed V and J ends, which lost 11 bases and 2 bases, there was a span of 16 bases. The CDR3 length is 13 residues. The germline V gene has CDR1 ENHRY and CDR2 SYGVKD. CDR3 region: CALSRGTPYEQYF. Written as DNA, the CDR3 is TGTGCCCTGTCGCGCGGAACCCCCTACGAGCAGTACTTC.

V usage is TRBV19 and J usage is TRBJ2-5; D perhaps matches TRBD1 (5 bases). Germline V lookup: CDR1 LNHDA, CDR2 SQIVND (reference sequence). This CDR3 contains 14 residues. With 11 bases removed from V and 1 base from J, the gap between germline ends came to 17 bases. CDR3 residues: CASRPNGAQETQYF. For the CDR3, the DNA is TGTGCCTCTCGCCCCAATGGGGCCCAAGAGACCCAGTACTTC.

The genes are TRBV5-7 and TRBJ1-1; tentatively, D is TRBD1 (6 bases). TRBV5-7 is noted as an ORF with a role that remains uncertain. Deletions cut 2 bases from V and 4 bases from J, with 15 bases between. This CDR3 region has 15 residues. The CDR3 is CASSFPLGAATEAFF. The DNA for the CDR3 is TGTGCCAGCAGCTTTCCTTTGGGGGCAGCCACTGAAGCTTTCTTT.

Regarding this clone: Germline and junction disagree at one end, which may indicate a read error. The chain links TRBV24-1 to TRBJ2-1; D remains ambiguous. Germline loops: CDR1 KGHDR, CDR2 SFDVKD. The CDR3 covers 12 residues. This CDR3 reads CATSDTYHEQFF. CDR3 bases: TGTGCCACCAGTGATACCTACCATGAGCAGTTCTTC.

The chain combines TRBV30 with TRBJ1-1, with D perhaps matching TRBD1 (5 bases). Per germline, CDR1 GTSNPN and CDR2 SVGIG (reference sequence). V lost 1 base, J lost 5 bases, and 17 bases lay in between. The CDR3 contains 15 residues. CDR3 DNA: TGTGCCTGGAGTGGCCCTTCCCCCGGGGGGACTGAAGCTTTCTTT. Translating gives CAWSGPSPGGTEAFF.

The chain couples TRBV2 to TRBJ1-2; no firm D call. This CDR3 is built from 14 residues. The V gene lost 1 base and the J gene lost 0 bases, with 6 bases spanning the gap. Germline V gene data show CDR1 as SNHLY and CDR2 as FYNNEI. CDR3: CASSEDSPNYGYTF. Written as DNA, the CDR3 is TGTGCCAGCAGTGAAGACAGCCCTAACTATGGCTACACCTTC.

This chain joins TRBV9 and TRBJ2-2; 11 bases line up with TRBD2. Trimming removed 1 base from V and 7 bases from J; junction bases left unmatched: 6. The CDR3 covers 16 residues. Per germline, CDR1 SGDLS and CDR2 YYNGEE. CDR3 DNA: TGTGCCAGCAGCGTAATAGCGGGGGGGCAAGGCGGGGAGCTGTTTTTT. Amino acid sequence: CASSVIAGGQGGELFF.

In its sample, this clone was seen once. The CDR3 nucleotides read TGTGCCAGCAACTATAGGACAGGGGGAGGCTACACCTTC. Protein: CASNYRTGGGYTF. The chain couples TRBV12-3 or TRBV12-4 to TRBJ1-2; 10 positions agree with TRBD1. The CDR3 extends over 13 amino acids. V shed 7 bases, J shed 8 bases, and the junction held 7 bases outside the gene matches.

The chain couples TRBV5-1 to TRBJ1-1, with 9 bases matching TRBD1. The germline CDR1 and CDR2 sequences are SGHRS and YFSETQ. The CDR3 extends over 17 amino acids. With V trimmed by 4 bases and J by 0 bases, 10 bases remained unmatched. The CDR3 bases are TGCGCCAGCAGCCCGGCCCCGGGGACAGGGTTGAACACTGAAGCTTTCTTT. Translating gives CASSPAPGTGLNTEAFF.

This CDR3 reads CASSTSSGGSYNEQFF. CDR3 in DNA: TGTGCCAGCAGCACATCTAGCGGGGGCTCCTACAATGAGCAGTTCTTC. The rearrangement links TRBV7-8 to TRBJ2-1, with 10 bases identical to TRBD2. The CDR3 spans 16 residues. Germline V CDR1 and CDR2: SGHVS, FQNEAQ. Trimming took 5 bases from V and 0 from J; bases not matched to a gene: 4.

This clone was seen repeatedly, ten times or more. This sequence joins TRBV9 and TRBJ1-2, with 7 bases lining up with TRBD1. Germline V gene sequence: CDR1 SGDLS, CDR2 YYNGEE. This CDR3 is built from 14 residues. J gave up 5 bases and V 4 bases, and 8 bases lay outside the gene matches. The CDR3 sequence is CASSLYGTAYGYTF. The CDR3 DNA follows: TGTGCCAGCAGCCTCTACGGGACAGCATATGGCTACACCTTC.

This clone was detected only once. The J gene is TRBJ2-7, the V gene TRBV9; weak D call: TRBD2 (6 bases). CDR3 length: 15 residues. The germline V and J ends were trimmed by 0 bases and 2 bases, with 12 bases remaining between them. CDR1 is SGDLS, CDR2 YYNGEE, per germline. This CDR3 is CASSVGGELTYEQYF. CDR3 nucleotide sequence: TGTGCCAGCAGCGTAGGGGGGGAGCTTACCTACGAGCAGTACTTC.

This sequence joins TRBV10-3 and TRBJ1-5; perhaps TRBD1 as D (5 bases). The length of the CDR3 is 17 residues. V lost 6 bases and J lost 2, with 20 bases in between. Germline CDR1 is ENHRY and CDR2 is SYGVKD. The CDR3 coding sequence is TGTGCCATCAGCCCTAGGGACTCAGGCTCCGGCAATCAGCCCCAGCATTTT. Its protein product is CAISPRDSGSGNQPQHF.

This clone was recorded once. The chain recombines TRBV18 with TRBJ2-4, with TRBD2 matching 8 bases. This CDR3 is 14 amino acids long. Losses at the gene ends were 2 bases for V and 7 bases for J; bases not matched to a gene: 4. The germline V gene encodes CDR1 KGHSH and CDR2 LQKENI. The CDR3 loop is CASSPMERGNIQYF. CDR3 bases: TGTGCCAGCTCACCAATGGAGCGGGGGAACATTCAGTACTTC. Looking up the rest from reference TRBV18 and TRBJ2-4 gives the full variable domain: NAGVMQNPRHLVRRRGQEARLRCSPMKGHSHVYWYRQLPEEGLKFMVYLQKENIIDESGMPKERFSAEFPKEGPSILRIQQVVRGDSAAYFCASSPMERGNIQYFGAGTRLSVL.

The rearrangement joins TRBV6-1 to TRBJ1-4, with a possible D match to TRBD1 (6 bases). V was cut by 2 bases and J by 8 bases, with 15 bases left in between. The CDR3 runs to 15 residues. Germline-derived CDR1 and CDR2 are MNHNS and SASEGT. The CDR3 nucleotides read TGTGCCAGCAGTGAACAGGGGCGGGTTGGCGAAAAACTGTTTTTT. It specifies CASSEQGRVGEKLFF.

CDR3 coding DNA: TGTGCCAGCAGCGAGGCAGATCGACAGGGGATAGCCACTGAAGCTTTCTTT. Its translation is CASSEADRQGIATEAFF. V gene TRBV9 combines with J gene TRBJ1-1; 8 positions agree with TRBD1. V shed 3 bases and J 4 bases; nucleotides not matched to a gene: 14. Germline CDR1 is SGDLS and CDR2 is YYNGEE. The CDR3 has 17 amino acids.

The chain couples TRBV20-1 to TRBJ2-1, with TRBD2 matching 7 bases. V dropped 3 bases and J dropped 8; count of bases not matched to a gene: 16. This CDR3 is 16 amino acids long. Per the germline V gene, CDR1 is DFQATT and CDR2 is SNEGSKA (reference sequence). The CDR3 is CSASDFGGNLGDEQFF. CDR3 DNA sequence: TGCAGTGCTAGTGATTTCGGGGGGAACCTTGGGGATGAGCAGTTCTTC.

The chain combines TRBV11-1 with TRBJ1-4; TRBD1 aligns across 7 bases. V lost 8 bases and J lost 2; bases outside the gene matches: 5. The CDR3 length is 14 residues. Germline lookup yields CDR1 SGHAT and CDR2 FQDESV (reference sequence). The CDR3 reads CASSKGQTNEKLFF. The CDR3 DNA reads as TGTGCCAGCTCCAAGGGACAGACTAATGAAAAACTGTTTTTT. Complete variable domain (other parts from reference TRBV11-1 and TRBJ1-4): EAEVAQSPRYKITEKSQAVAFWCDPISGHATLYWYRQILGQGPELLVQFQDESVVDDSQLPKDRFSAERLKGVDSTLKIQPAELGDSAMYLCASSKGQTNEKLFFGSGTQLSVL.

The chain has TRBV29-1 and TRBJ2-6; perhaps TRBD1 as D (6 bases). The V end lost 8 bases, the J end lost 2 bases, and 10 bases lay between the germline ends. The CDR3 spans 13 residues. Looked up from germline, CDR1 is SQVTM and CDR2 is ANQGSEA. The CDR3 DNA follows: TGCAGCCTAAGACAGGCTGGGGCCAACGTCCTGACTTTC. This codes for CSLRQAGANVLTF.

The chain combines TRBV3-1 (or the pseudogene TRBV3-2) with TRBJ1-1; the match to TRBD1 covers 9 bases. Losses at the gene ends were 6 bases for V and 7 bases for J; bases not matched to a gene: 6. Germline CDR1 reads LGHDT; CDR2 reads YNNKEL (reference sequence). This CDR3 region has 13 residues. The CDR3 coding sequence is TGTGCCAGCAGGGGGACAGGGCGGTATGAAGCTTTCTTT. Its translation is CASRGTGRYEAFF.

J is TRBJ2-1 and V is TRBV2, with 8 bases fitting TRBD1. Germline CDR1 reads SNHLY; CDR2 reads FYNNEI. The V and J ends lost 6 bases and 6 bases, in that order; junction bases with no gene match: 10. CDR3 length: 15 residues. The CDR3 bases are TGTGCCAGCAGCGGCGGGCAGGGGGCCGTCAATGAGCAGTTCTTC. Amino acids: CASSGGQGAVNEQFF.

The chain couples TRBV9 to TRBJ1-4, with D possibly matching TRBD1 (5 bases). Germline CDR1 reads SGDLS; CDR2 reads YYNGEE. V dropped 1 base and J dropped 8 bases, with 18 bases sitting between them. This CDR3 has 16 residues. CDR3 amino acids: CASSVSVLGPEEKLFF. The CDR3 DNA follows: TGTGCCAGCAGCGTATCAGTTCTGGGGCCCGAGGAAAAACTGTTTTTT. Full variable domain (rest looked up from reference TRBV9 and TRBJ1-4): DSGVTQTPKHLITATGQRVTLRCSPRSGDLSVYWYQQSLDQGLQFLIQYYNGEERAKGNILERFSAQQFPDLHSELNLSSLELGDSALYFCASSVSVLGPEEKLFFGSGTQLSVL.

The V gene is TRBV24-1, the J gene TRBJ1-1, with D perhaps TRBD1 (5 bases). V was trimmed by 2 bases and J by 7 bases, leaving 10 bases between them. The CDR3 extends over 13 amino acids. Looked up from germline, CDR1 is KGHDR and CDR2 is SFDVKD. The chain's CDR3 is CATSDSGFGEAFF. The CDR3 nucleotides read TGTGCCACCAGTGATTCAGGGTTTGGTGAAGCTTTCTTT.